This entry lists 25 T cell receptor beta chains sequenced from one sample in a study of identical twins. TCRdb recomputed calls from the 5' RACE reads with MiXCR, one row per CDR3 protein. This repertoire shows approximately 630,000 distinct CDR3 sequences, under 8.5% found once; its top ten account for roughly 1.5%. The same sample was also used in a study of yellow fever vaccine responses in identical twins.

The sequencing input was PBMCs. The receptors here all came from a woman between 18 and 29 years old in good health.

This clonotype was seen more than once but under ten times. A much larger clone lies one base from this, so it may be a read error. V gene TRBV10-3 combines with J gene TRBJ1-1, with a tentative D call TRBD1 (5 bases). The CDR3 is 11 amino acids. V shed 7 bases and J shed 4 bases, with 7 bases lying between them. The germline V gene encodes CDR1 ENHRY and CDR2 SYGVKD. The CDR3 protein is CAIMGTTEAFF. Written as DNA, the CDR3 is TGTGCCATCATGGGGACCACTGAAGCTTTCTTT.

This clonotype has ten or more counts. This sequence joins TRBV20-1 and TRBJ2-7; 8 bases are a match to TRBD2. V trimming: 0 bases; J trimming: 0 bases; junction bases outside the gene matches: 4. The CDR3 is 15 amino acids. Germline CDR1 is DFQATT and CDR2 is SNEGSKA (reference sequence). CDR3 amino acids: CSARDYGTSSYEQYV. CDR3 DNA: TGCAGTGCTAGAGATTATGGGACTAGCTCCTACGAGCAGTACGTC.

This clonotype has ten or more counts. CDR3 residues: CSARDTGDNSPLHF. The CDR3 bases are TGCAGTGCTAGAGATACAGGGGATAATTCACCCCTCCACTTT. The chain combines TRBV20-1 with TRBJ1-6; 7 bases agree with TRBD1. V shed 0 bases, J shed 5 bases, and the junction held 1 base outside the gene matches. The V gene's germline CDR1 is DFQATT and CDR2 SNEGSKA (reference sequence). CDR3 size: 14 residues.

The chain links TRBV14 to TRBJ2-7; possible D gene TRBD2, 6 bases. Germline CDR1 reads SGHDN; CDR2 reads FVKESK. The length of the CDR3 is 14 residues. The germline V and J ends were trimmed by 1 base and 3 bases, with 10 bases remaining between them. The CDR3 DNA reads TGTGCCAGCAGCCAAGCTGGCGGGGTCTACGAGCAGTACGTC. It specifies CASSQAGGVYEQYV.

The V gene is TRBV10-3, the J gene TRBJ2-7, with D perhaps matching TRBD1 or TRBD2 (5 bases each). The CDR3 has 12 amino acids. Germline V gives CDR1 ENHRY, CDR2 SYGVKD. V lost 3 bases, J lost 6 bases, and 9 bases lay in between. The CDR3 protein is CAISERGVEQYV. The CDR3 region has the DNA TGTGCCATCAGTGAAAGAGGGGTCGAGCAGTACGTC.

In its sample, this clonotype was seen a few times. Relative to the germline gene, one junction end is altered; a read error may explain this. This chain connects TRBV20-1 to TRBJ2-7, with 7 bases matching TRBD1. Germline-derived CDR1 and CDR2 are DFQATT and SNEGSKA (reference sequence). The CDR3 has 13 amino acids. The CDR3: CSAGDRATYEQYF. CDR3 in DNA: TGCAGTGCTGGAGACAGGGCCACCTACGAGCAGTACTTC.

This clonotype has a handful of counts. The chain recombines TRBV10-3 with TRBJ2-5; D not resolved. V was pared by 0 bases and J by 5 bases, with 19 bases between. CDR1 and CDR2 (germline): ENHRY, SYGVKD. This CDR3 region has 17 residues. The CDR3 is CAISESFLLGLWETQYF. Written as DNA, the CDR3 is TGTGCCATCAGTGAGTCGTTCCTTTTGGGCCTTTGGGAGACCCAGTACTTC.

This clonotype was counted between two and nine times. The V and J genes are TRBV10-2 and TRBJ1-5; D is possibly TRBD1 (5 bases). The germline V and J ends were trimmed by 6 bases and 5 bases, with 14 bases remaining between them. This CDR3 has 14 amino acids. Germline V gene data show CDR1 as WSHSY and CDR2 as SAAADI. The CDR3 coding sequence is TGCGCCAGCAGCGGGGGGTTATTGCATCAGCCCCAGCATTTT. The encoded protein is CASSGGLLHQPQHF.

The chain is built from TRBV12-3 or TRBV12-4 and TRBJ2-5; 7 bases agree with TRBD1. V gave up 5 bases and J gave up 5 bases; unmatched junction bases: 8. This CDR3 contains 14 residues. The CDR3 DNA follows: TGTGCCAGCAGTCAATTTACAGGGGAGGAGACCCAGTACTTC. Translating it yields CASSQFTGEETQYF.

This chain joins TRBV10-1 and TRBJ1-1; tentatively, D is TRBD1 (5 bases). The CDR3 is 14 amino acids. Germline V gives CDR1 WNHNN, CDR2 SYGVQD (reference sequence). V was clipped by 6 bases and J by 4 bases, with 15 bases between them. CDR3 sequence (DNA): TGCGCCAGCAGAGGACAAGTCGAGGGCACTGAAGCTTTCTTT. This encodes CASRGQVEGTEAFF.

This clonotype occurred many times. The V gene is TRBV4-1, the J gene TRBJ2-2; 8 bases match TRBD2. Trimming removed 6 bases from V and 0 bases from J; junction bases left unmatched: 3. This CDR3 comprises 15 residues. The germline gives CDR1 MGHRA, CDR2 YSYEKL. CDR3 nucleotides: TGCGCCAGCAGGGGAGCGGGAGCGAACACCGGGGAGCTGTTTTTT. Its translation: CASRGAGANTGELFF.

Regarding this clonotype: This may stem from a read error, because a much larger clone lies one nucleotide away. The CDR3 spells CSAGGPGTVTGELFF. The CDR3 DNA is TGCAGCGCGGGGGGGCCAGGGACCGTCACGGGGGAGCTGTTTTTT. This chain connects TRBV29-1 to TRBJ2-2, with 8 bases lining up with TRBD2. J was trimmed by 8 bases and V by 7 bases; bases with no gene match: 15. CDR1 SQVTM and CDR2 ANQGSEA come from the germline V gene. The CDR3 is 15 amino acids.

This clonotype was observed at least ten times. This chain connects TRBV10-3 to TRBJ2-1; D call uncertain. Per the germline V gene, CDR1 is ENHRY and CDR2 is SYGVKD. V lost 2 bases and J 6 bases, leaving 5 bases between the germline ends. CDR3 size: 12 residues. The CDR3 DNA sequence: TGTGCCATCAGTGAGAATGGCAATGAGCAGTTCTTC. Translating gives CAISENGNEQFF.

This chain joins TRBV5-1 and TRBJ1-4; 7 bases fit TRBD1. The CDR3 runs 15 residues. Per germline, CDR1 SGHRS and CDR2 YFSETQ. V was pared by 2 bases and J by 8 bases, with 9 bases of the junction left unmatched. The CDR3 reads CASSFRTGGDEKLFF. As DNA, the CDR3 is TGCGCCAGCAGCTTCCGGACAGGAGGGGACGAAAAACTGTTTTTT.

The chain uses TRBV7-9 and TRBJ1-1, with D unclear. The CDR3 spans 13 residues. The germline V gene encodes CDR1 SEHNR and CDR2 FQNEAQ (reference sequence). The germline V and J ends were trimmed by 3 bases and 4 bases, with 9 bases remaining between them. The CDR3 sequence is CASSFQTGTEAFF. CDR3 DNA sequence: TGTGCCAGCAGCTTCCAAACGGGCACTGAAGCTTTCTTT.

The chain is built from TRBV3-1 and TRBJ2-3; D uncertain. CDR1 and CDR2 from the germline V gene are LGHDT and YNNKEL (reference sequence). The CDR3 contains 11 residues. Trimming cost V 0 bases and J 9 bases, with 4 bases left between them. CDR3 sequence: CASSQDLTQYF. The CDR3 region has the DNA TGTGCCAGCAGCCAAGATCTCACGCAGTATTTT.

The chain has TRBV6-1 and TRBJ1-2; D gene ambiguous. Looked up from germline, CDR1 is MNHNS and CDR2 is SASEGT. The CDR3 consists of 14 residues. V was trimmed by 6 bases and J by 3 bases, leaving 14 bases between them. The chain's CDR3 is CASSRPIGYYGYTF. The CDR3 bases are TGTGCCAGCAGCCGACCAATTGGTTACTATGGCTACACCTTC.

This clonotype was seen a few times. CDR3 sequence: CASSRRGASSTDTQYF. The DNA of the CDR3 is TGTGCCAGCAGCCGACGGGGGGCATCTAGCACAGATACGCAGTATTTT. The chain is built from TRBV7-8 and TRBJ2-3; D possibly corresponds to TRBD2 (7 bases). CDR1 and CDR2 from the germline V gene are SGHVS and FQNEAQ. CDR3 length: 16 residues. Trimming removed 5 bases at V and 0 bases at J, with 15 bases between. Drawing the rest from reference TRBV7-8 and TRBJ2-3, the complete variable domain is GAGVSQSPRYKVAKRGQDVALRCDPISGHVSLFWYQQALGQGPEFLTYFQNEAQLDKSGLPSDRFFAERPEGSVSTLKIQRTQQEDSAVYLCASSRRGASSTDTQYFGPGTRLTVL.

This clonotype was seen a handful of times. The V gene is TRBV13, the J gene TRBJ2-7; a possible D gene is TRBD2 (5 bases). The CDR3 runs to 12 residues. Trimming cost V 8 bases and J 4 bases, with 12 bases left between them. From germline, CDR1 is PRHDT and CDR2 FYEKMQ (reference sequence). The CDR3 coding sequence is TGTGCCAGCCGGGATAGCAATTACGAGCAGTACTTC. Its protein product is CASRDSNYEQYF.

This clonotype was detected only a few times. The genes are TRBV7-9 and TRBJ2-5; possibly TRBD1 for D (6 bases). Per germline, CDR1 SEHNR and CDR2 FQNEAQ (reference sequence). Trimming took off 3 bases at V and 5 bases at J, with 13 bases between the two ends. This CDR3 comprises 14 residues. CDR3 nucleotides: TGTGCCAGCAGCTTCGTCCAGGGGTCGGAGACCCAGTACTTC. The encoded protein is CASSFVQGSETQYF. Using reference TRBV7-9 and TRBJ2-5 for the parts outside the CDR3, the full variable domain is DTGVSQNPRHKITKRGQNVTFRCDPISEHNRLYWYRQTLGQGPEFLTYFQNEAQLEKSRLLSDRFSAERPKGSFSTLEIQRTEQGDSAMYLCASSFVQGSETQYFGPGTRLLVL.

This clonotype appeared many times. The V and J genes are TRBV12-3 or TRBV12-4 and TRBJ2-5; D gene uncertain. V lost 3 bases and J lost 2, with 7 bases in between. The CDR3 loop spans 13 amino acids. DNA for the CDR3: TGTGCCAGCAGTTTGCAGGTACAAGAGACCCAGTACTTC. Its translation is CASSLQVQETQYF.

This clonotype appeared many times. The rearrangement links TRBV12-3 or TRBV12-4 to TRBJ2-4; perhaps TRBD1 as D (6 bases). The CDR3 has 12 residues. V lost 1 base and J 15 bases, leaving 13 bases between the germline ends. CDR3 loop: CASSLDGTPGYF. The CDR3 DNA reads TGTGCCAGCAGTTTAGATGGGACACCGGGGTACTTC.

This chain links TRBV15 with TRBJ2-5; D ambiguous. V gave up 9 bases and J gave up 0 bases, with 5 bases separating them. CDR3 size: 11 residues. Germline V gene sequence: CDR1 LNHNV, CDR2 YYDKDF (reference sequence). The CDR3: CATGNQETQYF. The CDR3 DNA is TGTGCCACGGGGAACCAAGAGACCCAGTACTTC. The full variable domain, its missing parts supplied by reference TRBV15 and TRBJ2-5, is DAMVIQNPRYQVTQFGKPVTLSCSQTLNHNVMYWYQQKSSQAPKLLFHYYDKDFNNEADTPDNFQSRRPNTSFCFLDIRSPGLGDTAMYLCATGNQETQYFGPGTRLLVL.

This clonotype was seen only a few times. This rearrangement joins TRBV5-1 to TRBJ1-4; TRBD1 might be the D (5 bases). The V gene lost 5 bases and the J gene lost 0 bases, with 14 bases spanning the gap. This CDR3 has 16 residues. Per germline, CDR1 SGHRS and CDR2 YFSETQ. The CDR3 spells CASSPGGVATNEKLFF. For the CDR3, the DNA is TGCGCCAGCAGTCCGGGGGGGGTTGCAACTAATGAAAAACTGTTTTTT.

The rearrangement uses TRBV11-3 and TRBJ2-6; tentative D call: TRBD2 (5 bases). V was cut by 7 bases and J by 4 bases, with 14 bases left in between. The CDR3 is made up of 15 amino acids. Germline V lookup: CDR1 SGHNT, CDR2 YENEEA. The CDR3 loop is CASTGSLGGANVLTF. In DNA form, the CDR3 reads TGTGCCAGCACGGGGTCATTAGGAGGGGCCAACGTCCTGACTTTC.